This T cell receptor (beta chain) emerged from a study of cytomegalovirus exposure and HLA in healthy donors. Details on this clone: The antigen is unknown. One end of the junction fails to match germline, which may point to a read error.

This CDR3 has 11 amino acids. Germline loops: CDR1 SNHLY, CDR2 FYNNEI. Researchers ran the PCR with 60 Vbeta and 13 Jbeta primers. Libraries were prepared by immunoSEQ multiplex PCR; TCRdb keeps only in-frame clonotypes and omits some of them. The profile shows some 150,000 clones, less than 90% of them singletons. Study observations and caveats: Confirmation in vitro established that a few CMV-associated chains were specific for CMV antigens.

The chain uses TRBV2 and TRBJ1-2, with D tentatively TRBD1 (5 bases). Sequencing was done on a sample of PBMCs. The TCR was taken from a boy younger than 10 in good health and CMV-seronegative. The CDR3 region has the DNA TGTGCCAGCGGTGACAGCTATGGCTACACCTTC. Protein: CASGDSYGYTF.